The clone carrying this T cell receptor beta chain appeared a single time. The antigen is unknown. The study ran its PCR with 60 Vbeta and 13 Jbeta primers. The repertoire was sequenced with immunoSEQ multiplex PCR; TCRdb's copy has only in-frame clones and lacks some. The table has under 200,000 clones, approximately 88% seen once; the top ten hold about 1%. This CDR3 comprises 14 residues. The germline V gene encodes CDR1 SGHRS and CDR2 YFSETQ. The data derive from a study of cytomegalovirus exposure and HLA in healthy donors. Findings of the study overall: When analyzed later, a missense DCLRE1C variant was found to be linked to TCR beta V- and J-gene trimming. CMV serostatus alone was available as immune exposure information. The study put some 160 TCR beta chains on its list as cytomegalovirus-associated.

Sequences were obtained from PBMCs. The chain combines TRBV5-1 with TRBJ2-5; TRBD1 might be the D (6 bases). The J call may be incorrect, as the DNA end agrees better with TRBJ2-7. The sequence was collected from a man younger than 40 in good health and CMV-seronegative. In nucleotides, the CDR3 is TGCGCCAGCAGCTTGAGTCAGGGGATTTCCGAGCAGTACTTC. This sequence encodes CASSLSQGISEQYF.